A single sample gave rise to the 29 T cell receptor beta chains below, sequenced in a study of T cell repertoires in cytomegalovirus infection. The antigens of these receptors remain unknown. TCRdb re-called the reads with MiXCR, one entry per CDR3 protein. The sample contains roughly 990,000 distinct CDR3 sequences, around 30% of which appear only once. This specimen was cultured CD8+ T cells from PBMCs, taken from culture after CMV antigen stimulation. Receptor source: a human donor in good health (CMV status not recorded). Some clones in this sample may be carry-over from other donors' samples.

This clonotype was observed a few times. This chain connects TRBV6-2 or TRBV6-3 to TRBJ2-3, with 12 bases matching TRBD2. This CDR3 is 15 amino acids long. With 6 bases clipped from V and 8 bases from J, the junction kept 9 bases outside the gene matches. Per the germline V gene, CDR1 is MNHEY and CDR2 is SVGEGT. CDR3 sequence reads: CASSSTSGGLGTQYF. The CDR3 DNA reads TGTGCCAGCAGCTCGACTAGCGGGGGATTAGGTACGCAGTATTTT.

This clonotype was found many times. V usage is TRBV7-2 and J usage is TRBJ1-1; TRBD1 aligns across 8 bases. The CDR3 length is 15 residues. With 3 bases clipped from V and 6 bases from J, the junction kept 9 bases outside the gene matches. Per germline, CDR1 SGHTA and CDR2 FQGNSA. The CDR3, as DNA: TGTGCCAGCAGCTTTGCCGGGACAGGAGACCCTGAAGCTTTCTTT. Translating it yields CASSFAGTGDPEAFF.

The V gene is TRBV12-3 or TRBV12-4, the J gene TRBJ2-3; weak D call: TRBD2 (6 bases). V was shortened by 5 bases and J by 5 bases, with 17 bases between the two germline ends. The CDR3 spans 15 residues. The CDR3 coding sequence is TGTGCCAGCAGTCTTGAGGCGGGGAGCGGAGATACGCAGTATTTT. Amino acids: CASSLEAGSGDTQYF.

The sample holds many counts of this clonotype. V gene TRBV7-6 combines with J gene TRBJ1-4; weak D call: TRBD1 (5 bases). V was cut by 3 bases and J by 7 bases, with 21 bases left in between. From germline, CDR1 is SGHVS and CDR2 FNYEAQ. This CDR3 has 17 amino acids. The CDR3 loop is CASSFGTGGEAGEKLFF. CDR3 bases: TGTGCCAGCAGCTTTGGGACGGGGGGAGAGGCCGGTGAAAAACTGTTTTTT.

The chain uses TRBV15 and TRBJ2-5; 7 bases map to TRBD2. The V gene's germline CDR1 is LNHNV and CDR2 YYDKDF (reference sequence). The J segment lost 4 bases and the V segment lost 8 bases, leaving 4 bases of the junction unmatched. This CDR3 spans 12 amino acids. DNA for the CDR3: TGTGCCACCGGGGGGGAGGTAGAGACCCAGTACTTC. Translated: CATGGEVETQYF.

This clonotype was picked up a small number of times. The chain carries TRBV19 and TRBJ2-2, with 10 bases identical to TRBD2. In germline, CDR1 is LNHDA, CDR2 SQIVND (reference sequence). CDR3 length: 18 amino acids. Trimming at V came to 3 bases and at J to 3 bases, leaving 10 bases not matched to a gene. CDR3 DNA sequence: TGTGCCAGTAGTATTCGCTCTAGCGGGGGCCTTTACACCGGGGAGCTGTTTTTT. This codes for CASSIRSSGGLYTGELFF.

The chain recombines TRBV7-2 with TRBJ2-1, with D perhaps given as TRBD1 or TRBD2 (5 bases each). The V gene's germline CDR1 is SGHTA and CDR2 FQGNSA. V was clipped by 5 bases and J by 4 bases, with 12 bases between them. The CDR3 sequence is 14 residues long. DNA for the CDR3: TGTGCCAGCAGCGTTCCGGGACCTTACAATGAGCAGTTCTTC. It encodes CASSVPGPYNEQFF.

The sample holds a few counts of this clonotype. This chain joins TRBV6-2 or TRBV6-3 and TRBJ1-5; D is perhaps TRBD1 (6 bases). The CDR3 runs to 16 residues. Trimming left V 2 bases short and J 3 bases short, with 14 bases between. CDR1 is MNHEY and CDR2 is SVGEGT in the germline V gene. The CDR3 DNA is TGTGCCAGCAGTTACCGGTCAGGGGAAAACAATCAGCCCCAGCATTTT. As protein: CASSYRSGENNQPQHF.

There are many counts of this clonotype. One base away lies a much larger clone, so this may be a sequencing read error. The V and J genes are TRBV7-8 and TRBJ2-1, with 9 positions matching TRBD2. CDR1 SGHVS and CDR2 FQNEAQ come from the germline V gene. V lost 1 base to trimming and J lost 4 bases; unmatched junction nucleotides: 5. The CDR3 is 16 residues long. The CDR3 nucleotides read TGTGCCAGCAGCTTAGAGGCGGGGGGGGCGTACAATGAGCAGTTCTTC. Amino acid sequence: CASSLEAGGAYNEQFF.

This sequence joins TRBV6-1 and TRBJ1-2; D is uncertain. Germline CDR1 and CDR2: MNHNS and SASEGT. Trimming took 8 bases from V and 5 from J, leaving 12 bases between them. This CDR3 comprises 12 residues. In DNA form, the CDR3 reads TGTGCCAGCCCTGAAGGACCTTATGGCTACACCTTC. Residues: CASPEGPYGYTF.

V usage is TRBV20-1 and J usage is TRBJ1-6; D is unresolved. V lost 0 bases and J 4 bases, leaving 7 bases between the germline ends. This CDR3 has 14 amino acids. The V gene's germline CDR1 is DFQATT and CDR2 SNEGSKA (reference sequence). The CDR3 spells CSARDRSYNSPLHF. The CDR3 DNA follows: TGCAGTGCTAGAGATCGAAGTTATAATTCACCCCTCCACTTT.

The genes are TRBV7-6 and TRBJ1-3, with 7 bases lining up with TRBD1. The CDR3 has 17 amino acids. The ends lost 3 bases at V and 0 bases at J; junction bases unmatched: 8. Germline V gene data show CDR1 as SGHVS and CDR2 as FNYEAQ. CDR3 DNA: TGTGCCAGCAGCTTGGTCGGGACAGACGTCTCTGGAAACACCATATATTTT. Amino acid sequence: CASSLVGTDVSGNTIYF.

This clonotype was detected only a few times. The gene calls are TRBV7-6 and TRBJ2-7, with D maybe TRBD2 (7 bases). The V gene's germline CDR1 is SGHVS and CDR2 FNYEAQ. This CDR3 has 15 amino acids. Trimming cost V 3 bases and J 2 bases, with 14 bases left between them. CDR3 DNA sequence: TGTGCCAGCAGCTTTCACGAGGGGGGGACCTACGAGCAGTACTTC. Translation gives CASSFHEGGTYEQYF. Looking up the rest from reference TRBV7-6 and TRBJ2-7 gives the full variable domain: GAGVSQSPRYKVTKRGQDVALRCDPISGHVSLYWYRQALGQGPEFLTYFNYEAQQDKSGLPNDRFSAERPEGSISTLTIQRTEQRDSAMYRCASSFHEGGTYEQYFGPGTRLTVT.

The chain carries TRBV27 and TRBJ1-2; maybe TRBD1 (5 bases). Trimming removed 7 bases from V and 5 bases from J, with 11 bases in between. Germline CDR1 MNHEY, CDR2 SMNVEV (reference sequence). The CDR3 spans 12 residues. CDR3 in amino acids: CASIGEGYGYTF. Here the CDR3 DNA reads TGTGCCAGCATCGGGGAGGGGTATGGCTACACCTTC.

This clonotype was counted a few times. CDR3 coding DNA: TGTGCCAGCAGTTACTCTCAGGCCTTGAACTATGGCTACACCTTC. Amino acids: CASSYSQALNYGYTF. The genes are TRBV6-5 and TRBJ1-2; D call uncertain. Trimming left V 0 bases short and J 2 bases short, with 10 bases between. CDR1 and CDR2 (germline): MNHEY, SVGAGI. The CDR3 consists of 15 residues.

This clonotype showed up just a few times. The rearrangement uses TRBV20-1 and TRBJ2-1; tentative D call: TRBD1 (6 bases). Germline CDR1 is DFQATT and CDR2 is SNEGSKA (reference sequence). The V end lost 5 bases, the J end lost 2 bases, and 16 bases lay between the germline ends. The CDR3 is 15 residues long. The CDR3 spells CSAVTGKGPYNEQFF. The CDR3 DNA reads TGCAGTGCTGTAACAGGGAAGGGGCCCTACAATGAGCAGTTCTTC.

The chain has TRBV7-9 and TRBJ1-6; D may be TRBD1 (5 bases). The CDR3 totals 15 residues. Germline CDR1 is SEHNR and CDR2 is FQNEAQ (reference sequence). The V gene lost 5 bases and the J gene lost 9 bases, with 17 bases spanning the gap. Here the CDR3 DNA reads TGTGCCAGCAGCCCGGTCGCGGGACTTGGTTCACCCCTCCACTTT. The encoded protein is CASSPVAGLGSPLHF.

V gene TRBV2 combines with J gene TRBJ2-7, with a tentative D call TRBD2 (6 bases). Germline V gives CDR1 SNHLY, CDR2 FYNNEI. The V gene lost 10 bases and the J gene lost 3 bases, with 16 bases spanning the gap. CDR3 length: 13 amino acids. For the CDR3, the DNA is TGTGCCATCACCGGGGGAAAGGACTACGAGCAGTACTTC. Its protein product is CAITGGKDYEQYF.

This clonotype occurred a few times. The CDR3, as DNA: TGCGCCAGCAACTCAGGGGATACGCAGTATTTT. Protein sequence: CASNSGDTQYF. The V gene is TRBV5-1, the J gene TRBJ2-3; the D gene is possibly TRBD1 (5 bases). The CDR3 runs 11 residues. Germline V gene sequence: CDR1 SGHRS, CDR2 YFSETQ. The germline V and J ends were trimmed by 6 bases and 6 bases, with 8 bases remaining between them.

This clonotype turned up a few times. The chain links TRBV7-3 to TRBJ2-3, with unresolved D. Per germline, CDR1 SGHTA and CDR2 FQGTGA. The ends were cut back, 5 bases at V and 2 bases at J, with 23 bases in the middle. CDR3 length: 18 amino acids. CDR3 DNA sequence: TGTGCCAGCAGCCCTAGTACCGGGCCTATCCCGCTCACAGATACGCAGTATTTT. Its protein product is CASSPSTGPIPLTDTQYF.

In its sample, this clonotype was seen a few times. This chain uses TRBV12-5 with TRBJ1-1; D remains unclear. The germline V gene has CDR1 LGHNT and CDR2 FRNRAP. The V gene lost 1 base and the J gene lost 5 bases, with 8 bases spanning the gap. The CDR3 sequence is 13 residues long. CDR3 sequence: CASGLGGLTEAFF. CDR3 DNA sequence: TGTGCTAGTGGTTTGGGCGGACTGACTGAAGCTTTCTTT. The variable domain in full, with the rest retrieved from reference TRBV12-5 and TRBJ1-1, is DARVTQTPRHKVTEMGQEVTMRCQPILGHNTVFWYRQTMMQGLELLAYFRNRAPLDDSGMPKDRFSAEMPDATLATLKIQPSEPRDSAVYFCASGLGGLTEAFFGQGTRLTVV.

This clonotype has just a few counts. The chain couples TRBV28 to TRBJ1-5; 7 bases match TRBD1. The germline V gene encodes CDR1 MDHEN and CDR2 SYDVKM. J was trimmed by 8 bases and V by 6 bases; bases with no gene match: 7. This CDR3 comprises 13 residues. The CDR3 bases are TGTGCCAGCAGATCAGGGGGTCTAAAGCCCCAGCATTTT. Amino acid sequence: CASRSGGLKPQHF.

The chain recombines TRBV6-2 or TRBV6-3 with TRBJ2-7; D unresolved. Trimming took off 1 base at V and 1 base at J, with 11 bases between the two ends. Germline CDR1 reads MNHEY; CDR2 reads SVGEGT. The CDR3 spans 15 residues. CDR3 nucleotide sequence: TGTGCCAGCAGTTACTTAGACAAGGGTTCCTACGAGCAGTACTTC. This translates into CASSYLDKGSYEQYF.

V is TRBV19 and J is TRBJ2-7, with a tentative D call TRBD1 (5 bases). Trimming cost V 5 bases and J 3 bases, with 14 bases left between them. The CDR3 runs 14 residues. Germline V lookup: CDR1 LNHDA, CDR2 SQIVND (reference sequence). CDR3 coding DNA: TGTGCCAGTAGTGCCGACAGAGTTTTCTACGAGCAGTACTTC. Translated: CASSADRVFYEQYF.

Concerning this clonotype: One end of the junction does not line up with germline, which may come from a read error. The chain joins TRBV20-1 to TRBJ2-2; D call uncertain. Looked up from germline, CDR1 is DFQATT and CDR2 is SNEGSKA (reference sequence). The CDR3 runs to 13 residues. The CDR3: CSAGDMNTGELFF. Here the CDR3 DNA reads TGCAGTGCTGGAGACATGAACACCGGGGAGCTGTTTTTT.

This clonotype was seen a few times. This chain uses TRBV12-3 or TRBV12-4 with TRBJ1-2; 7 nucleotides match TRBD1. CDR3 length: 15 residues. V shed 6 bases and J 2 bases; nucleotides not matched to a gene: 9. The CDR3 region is CASRSTGDGNYGYTF. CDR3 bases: TGTGCCAGCAGGTCCACAGGGGATGGGAACTATGGCTACACCTTC.

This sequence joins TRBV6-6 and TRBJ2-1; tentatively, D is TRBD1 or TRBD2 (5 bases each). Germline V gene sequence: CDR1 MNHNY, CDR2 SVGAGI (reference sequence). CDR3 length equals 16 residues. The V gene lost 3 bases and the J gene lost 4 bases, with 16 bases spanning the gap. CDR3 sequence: CASSYDGATGYNEQFF. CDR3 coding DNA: TGTGCCAGCAGTTATGACGGGGCCACTGGTTACAATGAGCAGTTCTTC.

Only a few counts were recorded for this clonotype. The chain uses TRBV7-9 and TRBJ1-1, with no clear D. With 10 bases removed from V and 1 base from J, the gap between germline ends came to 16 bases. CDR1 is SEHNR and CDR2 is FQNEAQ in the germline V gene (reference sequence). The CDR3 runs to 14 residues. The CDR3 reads CATHSGDRNTEAFF. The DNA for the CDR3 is TGTGCCACCCACTCGGGCGATAGGAACACTGAAGCTTTCTTT.

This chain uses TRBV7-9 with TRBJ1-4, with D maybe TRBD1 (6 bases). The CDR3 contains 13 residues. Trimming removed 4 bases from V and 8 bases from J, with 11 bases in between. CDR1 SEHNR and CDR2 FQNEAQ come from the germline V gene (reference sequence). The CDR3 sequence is CASSSGEVEKLFF. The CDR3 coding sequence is TGTGCCAGCAGCTCAGGGGAAGTGGAAAAACTGTTTTTT. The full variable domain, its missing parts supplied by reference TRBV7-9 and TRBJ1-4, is DTGVSQNPRHKITKRGQNVTFRCDPISEHNRLYWYRQTLGQGPEFLTYFQNEAQLEKSRLLSDRFSAERPKGSFSTLEIQRTEQGDSAMYLCASSSGEVEKLFFGSGTQLSVL.